The 30 T cell receptor beta chains presented below share a single source sample, sequenced in a study of T cell responses to AZD1222 COVID-19 vaccine. TCRdb's copy holds only in-frame clones and misses some; the assay was immunoSEQ multiplex PCR. The sample table includes 150,000 or so clones. Sequences were obtained from peripheral blood. The receptor source for this set is an adult in good health.

The chain employs TRBV28 and TRBJ1-4; perhaps TRBD1 as D (5 bases). Germline CDR1 reads MDHEN; CDR2 reads SYDVKM. This CDR3 spans 14 amino acids. V lost 3 bases and J lost 2, with 7 bases in between. CDR3 amino acids: CASSFRETNEKLFF. CDR3 bases: TGTGCCAGCAGTTTCAGGGAGACTAATGAAAAACTGTTTTTT.

The rearrangement joins TRBV30 to TRBJ2-2; TRBD1 or TRBD2 may be the D gene (6 bases each). The germline CDR1 and CDR2 sequences are GTSNPN and SVGIG (reference sequence). With 4 bases removed from V and 0 bases from J, the gap between germline ends came to 12 bases. The CDR3 has 15 amino acids. The CDR3 region is CAWTRGASNTGELFF. The CDR3 DNA is TGTGCCTGGACGAGGGGGGCCTCGAACACCGGGGAGCTGTTTTTT. The full variable domain, completed using reference TRBV30 and TRBJ2-2, is SQTIHQWPATLVQPVGSPLSLECTVEGTSNPNLYWYRQAAGRGLQLLFYSVGIGQISSEVPQNLSASRPQDRQFILSSKKLLLSDSGFYLCAWTRGASNTGELFFGEGSRLTVL.

The genes are TRBV3-1 (or the pseudogene TRBV3-2) and TRBJ1-1; 8 nucleotides match TRBD1. Germline CDR1 is LGHDT and CDR2 is YNNKEL (reference sequence). The trim removed 4 bases at V and 5 bases at J, leaving 6 bases unmatched. The CDR3 has 14 amino acids. The CDR3 here is CASSPQGARTEAFF. For the CDR3, the DNA is TGTGCCAGCAGCCCGCAGGGGGCCAGGACTGAAGCTTTCTTT.

This chain uses TRBV7-3 with TRBJ2-1; 9 bases fit TRBD1. Germline lookup yields CDR1 SGHTA and CDR2 FQGTGA. This CDR3 spans 15 amino acids. V lost 2 bases to trimming and J lost 4 bases; unmatched junction nucleotides: 3. CDR3 protein: CASSLGTGFYNEQFF. The CDR3 region has the DNA TGTGCCAGCAGCTTAGGGACAGGGTTTTACAATGAGCAGTTCTTC.

J is TRBJ1-3 and V is TRBV12-3 or TRBV12-4; D not resolved. CDR3 size: 12 residues. V was clipped by 11 bases and J by 0 bases, with 8 bases between them. The CDR3, as DNA: TGTGCCGACCGGAGCTCTGGAAACACCATATATTTT. It translates to CADRSSGNTIYF.

The chain carries TRBV5-1 and TRBJ2-2, with TRBD2 as a possible D gene (5 bases). The germline V gene encodes CDR1 SGHRS and CDR2 YFSETQ. The CDR3 totals 13 residues. V lost 7 bases and J lost 3, with 10 bases in between. CDR3 region: CASEGLYTGELFF. In nucleotides, the CDR3 is TGCGCCAGCGAGGGTTTGTACACCGGGGAGCTGTTTTTT.

CDR3 region: CASSPPYGAQETQYF. CDR3 DNA: TGTGCCAGCTCACCCCCTTACGGGGCACAAGAGACCCAGTACTTC. The gene calls are TRBV18 and TRBJ2-5; D possibly uses TRBD1 or TRBD2 (5 bases each). Germline values: CDR1 KGHSH, CDR2 LQKENI. The CDR3 length is 15 residues. V was clipped by 3 bases and J by 2 bases, with 13 bases between them.

This rearrangement joins TRBV6-5 to TRBJ2-5, with 8 nucleotides matching TRBD1. The germline gives CDR1 MNHEY, CDR2 SVGAGI. Trimming removed 5 bases from V and 2 bases from J; junction bases left unmatched: 7. The CDR3 is 15 amino acids. The CDR3 reads CASSHRGSSQETQYF. CDR3 nucleotide sequence: TGTGCCAGCAGTCACAGGGGGTCTTCGCAAGAGACCCAGTACTTC.

The J gene is TRBJ1-2, the V gene TRBV11-2, with a tentative D call TRBD1 (6 bases). CDR3 length equals 14 residues. V lost 5 bases, J lost 2 bases, and 12 bases lay in between. Germline-derived CDR1 and CDR2 are SGHAT and FQNNGV. CDR3 in DNA: TGTGCCAGCAGCCTAACAGGGTTAAACTATGGCTACACCTTC. This encodes CASSLTGLNYGYTF.

To note about this clone: Other DNA sequences in this sample translate to the same CDR3. This chain links TRBV4-1 with TRBJ2-7, with a weak D call TRBD1 (6 bases). V lost 0 bases and J lost 2, with 8 bases in between. This CDR3 region has 14 residues. Looked up from germline, CDR1 is MGHRA and CDR2 is YSYEKL. CDR3 amino acids: CASSQEAGAYEQYF. In DNA form, the CDR3 reads TGCGCCAGCAGCCAAGAAGCAGGGGCCTACGAGCAGTACTTC.

The chain is built from TRBV7-8 and TRBJ2-3, with D perhaps given as TRBD1 or TRBD2 (6 bases each). The CDR3 is made up of 14 amino acids. V shed 7 bases and J shed 0 bases, with 11 bases lying between them. Germline lookup yields CDR1 SGHVS and CDR2 FQNEAQ. The CDR3 loop is CASKPGASTDTQYF. DNA of the CDR3: TGTGCCAGCAAGCCGGGGGCGAGCACAGATACGCAGTATTTT.

This rearrangement joins TRBV18 to TRBJ2-5, with D perhaps TRBD1 or TRBD2 (5 bases each). CDR1 is KGHSH and CDR2 is LQKENI in the germline V gene. The CDR3 runs to 12 residues. V lost 1 base, J lost 5 bases, and 5 bases lay in between. The CDR3 protein is CASSPRGETQYF. The DNA for the CDR3 is TGTGCCAGCTCACCACGGGGGGAGACCCAGTACTTC.

The V gene is TRBV14, the J gene TRBJ1-2; maybe TRBD1 (5 bases). The CDR3 consists of 14 residues. Per germline, CDR1 SGHDN and CDR2 FVKESK. The V gene lost 1 base and the J gene lost 6 bases, with 12 bases spanning the gap. The CDR3 loop is CASSQVRQGDGYTF. The CDR3 bases are TGTGCCAGCAGCCAAGTTCGTCAGGGTGATGGCTACACCTTC.

V is TRBV15 and J is TRBJ2-3; no clear D. Germline-derived CDR1 and CDR2 are LNHNV and YYDKDF (reference sequence). The CDR3 runs to 12 residues. With 2 bases removed from V and 2 bases from J, the gap between germline ends came to 2 bases. The CDR3 sequence is CATSRHTDTQYF. In DNA form, the CDR3 reads TGTGCCACCAGCAGACACACAGATACGCAGTATTTT.

The rearrangement links TRBV2 to TRBJ2-5; 8 bases line up with TRBD1. CDR3 length: 16 residues. In germline, CDR1 is SNHLY, CDR2 FYNNEI. The ends lost 8 bases at V and 2 bases at J; junction bases unmatched: 13. CDR3 sequence (DNA): TGTGCCAGCTCCCTAGGGGCCGGGACAGGACAAGAGACCCAGTACTTC. Translating gives CASSLGAGTGQETQYF.

This rearrangement joins TRBV25-1 to TRBJ1-2; D is ambiguous. The CDR3 totals 14 residues. Trimming shortened V by 3 bases and J by 8 bases, and 16 bases separated the two germline ends. Germline CDR1 reads MGHDK; CDR2 reads SYGVNS. DNA of the CDR3: TGTGCCAGCAGTGAGGGGAGGATAACGGGGGGCTACACCTTC. Translating gives CASSEGRITGGYTF.

The V gene is TRBV6-1, the J gene TRBJ2-2; either TRBD1 or TRBD2 may fit D (5 bases each). The length of the CDR3 is 15 residues. The germline V gene encodes CDR1 MNHNS and CDR2 SASEGT. Trimming took 3 bases from V and 3 from J, leaving 11 bases between them. The CDR3, as DNA: TGTGCCAGCAGTGAGCCGGGACGGTACACCGGGGAGCTGTTTTTT. Its translation: CASSEPGRYTGELFF.

This chain links TRBV27 with TRBJ1-2, with 7 bases that match TRBD1. V shed 5 bases and J 5 bases; nucleotides not matched to a gene: 5. Germline CDR1 MNHEY, CDR2 SMNVEV (reference sequence). The CDR3 is 13 amino acids. Here the CDR3 reads CASSRGQQYGYTF. The CDR3 bases are TGTGCCAGCAGTCGGGGACAGCAATATGGCTACACCTTC.

This chain joins TRBV27 and TRBJ1-5; TRBD1 agrees at 7 bases. The CDR3 sequence is 15 residues long. With V trimmed by 6 bases and J by 0 bases, 5 bases remained unmatched. CDR1 is MNHEY and CDR2 is SMNVEV in the germline V gene (reference sequence). CDR3 residues: CASRTDRHSNQPQHF. The CDR3 DNA reads TGTGCCAGCAGGACGGACAGGCATAGCAATCAGCCCCAGCATTTT.

The J gene is TRBJ1-2, the V gene TRBV11-1, with D possibly TRBD1 on 6 matching bases. The ends were cut back, 4 bases at V and 5 bases at J, with 20 bases in the middle. This CDR3 comprises 16 residues. Germline CDR1 is SGHAT and CDR2 is FQDESV (reference sequence). The CDR3: CASSSRQGTSPYGYTF. As DNA, the CDR3 is TGTGCCAGCAGCTCCCGGCAGGGGACTTCGCCTTATGGCTACACCTTC.

The chain couples TRBV7-6 to TRBJ2-7, with TRBD1 identical over 12 bases. V shed 5 bases, J shed 2 bases, and the junction held 4 bases outside the gene matches. Germline V gene data show CDR1 as SGHVS and CDR2 as FNYEAQ. The length of the CDR3 is 15 residues. The DNA for the CDR3 is TGTGCCAGCAGCGTTGGGACAGGGGGCCCCTACGAGCAGTACTTC. Translation gives CASSVGTGGPYEQYF.

The chain couples TRBV19 to TRBJ2-3; 8 bases are a match to TRBD2. Germline loops: CDR1 LNHDA, CDR2 SQIVND (reference sequence). Trimming took 11 bases from V and 2 from J; bases not matched to a gene: 15. The CDR3 contains 16 residues. The CDR3: CASGTQGGGLTDTQYF. The CDR3 nucleotides are TGTGCCTCGGGGACCCAGGGCGGGGGGCTCACAGATACGCAGTATTTT.

The chain recombines TRBV19 with TRBJ1-5; TRBD1 agrees at 7 bases. CDR3 length: 13 residues. Germline V gene sequence: CDR1 LNHDA, CDR2 SQIVND (reference sequence). In nucleotides, the CDR3 is TGTGCTGGGGGGACAGTTCAGAATCAGCCCCAGCATTTT. Protein: CAGGTVQNQPQHF.

The V gene is TRBV2, the J gene TRBJ1-5; D is uncertain. The germline V and J ends were trimmed by 2 bases and 4 bases, with 6 bases remaining between them. The germline gives CDR1 SNHLY, CDR2 FYNNEI. This CDR3 has 13 amino acids. This chain's CDR3 is CASSENGNQPQHF. CDR3 DNA sequence: TGTGCCAGCAGTGAAAACGGGAATCAGCCCCAGCATTTT.

The chain joins TRBV5-4 to TRBJ1-1; D uncertain. V was clipped by 4 bases and J by 5 bases, with 18 bases between them. CDR3 length: 15 amino acids. Germline V gene lookup returns CDR1 SGHNT and CDR2 YYREEE (reference sequence). The CDR3 coding sequence is TGTGCCAGCAGCCCCTGGGCGGGCTCCGGGACTGAAGCTTTCTTT. It codes for CASSPWAGSGTEAFF.

The gene calls are TRBV2 and TRBJ2-2; TRBD2 agrees at 7 bases. The trim removed 6 bases at V and 5 bases at J, leaving 0 bases unmatched. The CDR3 length is 12 residues. Per germline, CDR1 SNHLY and CDR2 FYNNEI. The CDR3 region is CASRGLTGELFF. The CDR3 DNA reads as TGTGCCAGCAGGGGACTAACCGGGGAGCTGTTTTTT.

The V gene is TRBV3-1 (or the pseudogene TRBV3-2), the J gene TRBJ1-4; D remains unclear. Germline V CDR1 and CDR2: LGHDT, YNNKEL (reference sequence). V was clipped by 1 base and J by 3 bases, with 9 bases between them. The CDR3 sequence is 15 residues long. The DNA of the CDR3 is TGTGCCAGCAGCCAAGGGGTTCAGGCTAATGAAAAACTGTTTTTT. It codes for CASSQGVQANEKLFF.

The chain joins TRBV6-5 to TRBJ1-5; D is unresolved. The CDR3 is made up of 14 amino acids. Germline V gene sequence: CDR1 MNHEY, CDR2 SVGAGI. The germline V and J ends were trimmed by 4 bases and 2 bases, with 9 bases remaining between them. CDR3 region: CASSSGRGNQPQHF. The CDR3 coding sequence is TGTGCCAGCAGTTCCGGTCGGGGCAATCAGCCCCAGCATTTT.

J is TRBJ2-2 and V is TRBV9; 10 bases are shared with TRBD1. The CDR3 runs to 15 residues. V gave up 2 bases and J gave up 6 bases; unmatched junction bases: 4. The germline V gene encodes CDR1 SGDLS and CDR2 YYNGEE. DNA of the CDR3: TGTGCCAGCAGCGTTTCGGGACAGGGGTCCGGGGAGCTGTTTTTT. The encoded protein is CASSVSGQGSGELFF.

In DNA, the CDR3 is TGTGCCAGCAGCCCCAGGGTCGTGCTAGAGACCCAGTACTTC. Translation gives CASSPRVVLETQYF. The gene calls are TRBV11-3 and TRBJ2-5; maybe TRBD1 (5 bases). Per germline, CDR1 SGHNT and CDR2 YENEEA. The ends were cut back, 5 bases at V and 4 bases at J, with 14 bases in the middle. The CDR3 length is 14 residues.